This paragraph reports one T cell receptor (beta chain). CDR1 is SGHDT, CDR2 YYEEEE, per germline. The CDR3 has 15 amino acids. Germline trimming cut 0 bases from V and 7 bases from J; bases unmatched to any gene: 6. The data belong to a study of blood T cell repertoires in COVID-19. Study summary: Two negative PCRs, clearance, or symptom resolution characterized the recovered Cohort 3 donors.

Only in-frame clones appear in the TCRdb table, and some are missing; sequencing was by immunoSEQ multiplex PCR. The sample yields hundreds of thousands of clones, around 89% seen once. Material for sequencing was PBMCs or T cells enriched from blood (not recorded which). This sequence joins TRBV5-6 and TRBJ1-2; 10 bases line up with TRBD1. The sequence came from a woman in her fifties or sixties in a cohort exposed to, infected with or recovered from COVID-19 (not recorded which). CDR3 nucleotide sequence: TGTGCCAGCAGCTTGGAGGGACAGGGGTTGGCTGGCTACACCTTC. It specifies CASSLEGQGLAGYTF.